A single sample is the source of the 21 T cell receptor beta chains below, sequenced in a study of Ad26.COV2.S vaccination and SARS-CoV-2 variants. Profiled with immunoSEQ multiplex PCR; TCRdb holds only in-frame clones, not every one. The sample consists of around 300,000 clones, roughly 89% of them appearing once. Treatment given: some 19 received Ad26.COV2.S at low or high dose, single or two shots; roughly five received placebo; per-sample allocation not given. Specimen acquisition occurred on day 63 following the initial vaccine or placebo injection. This material consisted of peripheral blood, taken in a trial of Ad26.COV2.S vaccine versus placebo. Receptors were obtained from a person aged 18-65 years who received the Ad26.COV2.S COVID-19 vaccine or a placebo.

V gene TRBV6-6 combines with J gene TRBJ1-5; possibly TRBD1 for D (6 bases). Germline V gives CDR1 MNHNY, CDR2 SVGAGI (reference sequence). The V end was cut by 7 bases, the J end by 0 bases, with 19 bases between. The CDR3 spans 17 residues. The CDR3 nucleotides are TGTGCCAGCACTCGACAAGGACAGCCATATAGCAATCAGCCCCAGCATTTT. Its translation is CASTRQGQPYSNQPQHF.

V is TRBV25-1 and J is TRBJ1-6; 8 positions match TRBD1. J was trimmed by 7 bases and V by 2 bases; bases with no gene match: 4. CDR1 is MGHDK and CDR2 is SYGVNS in the germline V gene. CDR3 length equals 15 residues. The CDR3 coding sequence is TGTGCCAGCAGTGAACCCGGACAGGGAAATTCACCCCTCCACTTT. Amino acid sequence: CASSEPGQGNSPLHF.

The rearrangement uses TRBV18 and TRBJ2-2; D possibly corresponds to TRBD2 (6 bases). Germline V gene lookup returns CDR1 KGHSH and CDR2 LQKENI. The V gene lost 1 base and the J gene lost 0 bases, with 21 bases spanning the gap. The CDR3 sequence is 20 residues long. This chain's CDR3 is CASSPLIGSGSRANTGELFF. The DNA of the CDR3 is TGTGCCAGCTCACCACTGATCGGATCCGGGAGTAGGGCGAACACCGGGGAGCTGTTTTTT.

The chain uses TRBV27 and TRBJ1-5; the D gene is possibly TRBD1 (6 bases). This CDR3 contains 15 residues. V was cut by 6 bases and J by 2 bases, with 14 bases left in between. The V gene's germline CDR1 is MNHEY and CDR2 SMNVEV (reference sequence). The CDR3 region is CASSEGGIRNQPQHF. The CDR3, as DNA: TGTGCCAGCAGCGAAGGGGGTATCCGCAATCAGCCCCAGCATTTT.

This sequence joins TRBV4-1 and TRBJ1-2; D not resolved. Germline V gene data show CDR1 as MGHRA and CDR2 as YSYEKL. The V gene lost 3 bases and the J gene lost 4 bases, with 15 bases spanning the gap. The CDR3 runs 15 residues. The CDR3 spells CASSQLPGPIYGYTF. In nucleotides, the CDR3 is TGCGCCAGCAGCCAGCTTCCGGGCCCTATCTATGGCTACACCTTC.

This clone was picked up one time. The J gene is TRBJ1-1, the V gene TRBV30; D is uncertain. Germline loops: CDR1 GTSNPN, CDR2 SVGIG (reference sequence). The CDR3 length is 13 residues. The V end lost 2 bases, the J end lost 4 bases, and 11 bases lay between the germline ends. For the CDR3, the DNA is TGTGCCTGGAGTCCGACATCGGGCACTGAAGCTTTCTTT. Translation: CAWSPTSGTEAFF.

This chain joins TRBV9 and TRBJ1-5, with a tentative D call TRBD1 (5 bases). Germline CDR1 is SGDLS and CDR2 is YYNGEE. The CDR3 is made up of 15 amino acids. V was trimmed by 0 bases and J by 0 bases, leaving 7 bases between them. Here the CDR3 reads CASSVGGDSNQPQHF. The CDR3 DNA reads TGTGCCAGCAGCGTAGGAGGGGATAGCAATCAGCCCCAGCATTTT.

The V and J genes are TRBV4-2 and TRBJ2-3; 9 nucleotides agree with TRBD2. CDR3 length: 17 amino acids. With 0 bases clipped from V and 4 bases from J, the junction kept 8 bases outside the gene matches. Germline loops: CDR1 LGHNA, CDR2 YNFKEQ. The CDR3 DNA follows: TGTGCCAGCAGCCAAGAGTACGGCGGGGGGGCCGCAGATACGCAGTATTTT. Amino acid sequence: CASSQEYGGGAADTQYF.

This clone was recorded once. V usage is TRBV4-1 and J usage is TRBJ1-2; D not certain. V was trimmed by 1 base and J by 2 bases, leaving 8 bases between them. The CDR3 consists of 14 residues. Per germline, CDR1 MGHRA and CDR2 YSYEKL. CDR3 in amino acids: CASSQGRLNYGYTF. The DNA of the CDR3 is TGCGCCAGCAGCCAAGGAAGGTTGAACTATGGCTACACCTTC.

The chain is built from TRBV19 and TRBJ2-1; D not certain. Per the germline V gene, CDR1 is LNHDA and CDR2 is SQIVND (reference sequence). The V end was cut by 0 bases, the J end by 3 bases, with 3 bases between. CDR3 length: 13 amino acids. CDR3 in amino acids: CASSIEGYNEQFF. DNA of the CDR3: TGTGCCAGTAGTATAGAGGGCTACAATGAGCAGTTCTTC. The full variable domain, completed using reference TRBV19 and TRBJ2-1, is DGGITQSPKYLFRKEGQNVTLSCEQNLNHDAMYWYRQDPGQGLRLIYYSQIVNDFQKGDIAEGYSVSREKKESFPLTVTSAQKNPTAFYLCASSIEGYNEQFFGPGTRLTVL.

V gene TRBV19 combines with J gene TRBJ2-1; weak D call: TRBD2 (6 bases). CDR3 length equals 13 residues. The V end was cut by 2 bases, the J end by 10 bases, with 12 bases between. The germline gives CDR1 LNHDA, CDR2 SQIVND (reference sequence). This CDR3 reads CASSISPGLEQFF. The CDR3 nucleotides are TGTGCCAGTAGTATAAGCCCCGGACTAGAGCAGTTCTTC.

The rearrangement links TRBV29-1 to TRBJ1-4, with D uncertain. V was pared by 7 bases and J by 5 bases, with 8 bases between. Germline CDR1 and CDR2: SQVTM and ANQGSEA. The CDR3 runs to 11 residues. CDR3 loop: CSADLNEKLFF. CDR3 DNA sequence: TGCAGCGCCGATTTAAATGAAAAACTGTTTTTT.

About this clone itself: Different DNA sequences within this sample yield the same CDR3. The CDR3 DNA is TGTGCCTGGAGTGTAAGGTCATACGAGCAGTACTTC. This codes for CAWSVRSYEQYF. This chain joins TRBV30 and TRBJ2-7; D is undetermined. CDR1 is GTSNPN, CDR2 SVGIG, per germline (reference sequence). The germline V and J ends were trimmed by 0 bases and 4 bases, with 7 bases remaining between them. This CDR3 contains 12 residues. Supplemented by reference TRBV30 and TRBJ2-7, the full variable domain reads SQTIHQWPATLVQPVGSPLSLECTVEGTSNPNLYWYRQAAGRGLQLLFYSVGIGQISSEVPQNLSASRPQDRQFILSSKKLLLSDSGFYLCAWSVRSYEQYFGPGTRLTVT.

The chain carries TRBV5-1 and TRBJ2-5, with a weak D call TRBD1 (5 bases). The CDR3 loop spans 14 amino acids. Trimming took off 0 bases at V and 9 bases at J, with 15 bases between the two ends. Germline assignment: CDR1 SGHRS and CDR2 YFSETQ. CDR3 amino acids: CASSLATARAAQYF. The CDR3 DNA sequence: TGCGCCAGCAGCTTGGCCACGGCCAGGGCGGCCCAGTACTTC. The full variable domain, completed using reference TRBV5-1 and TRBJ2-5, is KAGVTQTPRYLIKTRGQQVTLSCSPISGHRSVSWYQQTPGQGLQFLFEYFSETQRNKGNFPGRFSGRQFSNSRSEMNVSTLELGDSALYLCASSLATARAAQYFGPGTRLLVL.

V and J are TRBV5-1 and TRBJ2-7; D is unclear. V dropped 4 bases and J dropped 0 bases, with 5 bases sitting between them. Germline V gives CDR1 SGHRS, CDR2 YFSETQ. This CDR3 contains 12 residues. The chain's CDR3 is CASSPPSYEQYF. The CDR3 nucleotides are TGCGCCAGCAGCCCTCCCTCCTACGAGCAGTACTTC.

The V call is TRBV12-5, the J call TRBJ2-7, with TRBD1 identical over 9 bases. Germline V CDR1 and CDR2: LGHNT, FRNRAP. V lost 1 base to trimming and J lost 0 bases; unmatched junction nucleotides: 4. The CDR3 is 16 residues long. CDR3 nucleotide sequence: TGTGCTAGTGGTTTGGCGGGACAGGGCGTCTCCTACGAGCAGTACTTC. This translates into CASGLAGQGVSYEQYF.

The V call is TRBV9, the J call TRBJ2-2; 8 bases fit TRBD2. Trimming cost V 2 bases and J 6 bases; bases outside gene matches: 12. The CDR3 runs 17 residues. The germline V gene encodes CDR1 SGDLS and CDR2 YYNGEE. CDR3 loop: CASSVTPTGLVAGELFF. Written as DNA, the CDR3 is TGTGCCAGCAGCGTGACACCAACGGGACTAGTGGCCGGGGAGCTGTTTTTT.

This clone has just a few counts. This chain uses TRBV2 with TRBJ1-1; D not resolved. CDR1 SNHLY and CDR2 FYNNEI come from the germline V gene. Between the trimmed V and J ends, which lost 6 bases and 6 bases, there was a span of 8 bases. This CDR3 spans 11 amino acids. The CDR3 coding sequence is TGTGCCAGCAGGGGGATGGCTGAAGCTTTCTTT. Protein sequence: CASRGMAEAFF.

This chain connects TRBV11-2 to TRBJ2-5; 7 bases are a match to TRBD2. CDR3 length: 14 amino acids. CDR1 SGHAT and CDR2 FQNNGV come from the germline V gene. Trimming cost V 0 bases and J 5 bases; bases outside gene matches: 3. CDR3 loop: CASSLERRGETQYF. The CDR3 DNA sequence: TGTGCCAGCAGCTTAGAGAGGCGGGGGGAGACCCAGTACTTC.

This clone was recorded only once. CDR3 bases: TGTGCCAGTAGTATGGCCCCCGGGGGCACTGAAGCTTTCTTT. Its protein product is CASSMAPGGTEAFF. The chain uses TRBV19 and TRBJ1-1; D is possibly TRBD1 (5 bases). V was clipped by 3 bases and J by 4 bases, with 12 bases between them. Germline-derived CDR1 and CDR2 are LNHDA and SQIVND (reference sequence). CDR3 length: 14 residues. The full variable domain, completed using reference TRBV19 and TRBJ1-1, is DGGITQSPKYLFRKEGQNVTLSCEQNLNHDAMYWYRQDPGQGLRLIYYSQIVNDFQKGDIAEGYSVSREKKESFPLTVTSAQKNPTAFYLCASSMAPGGTEAFFGQGTRLTVV.

The chain recombines TRBV5-1 with TRBJ1-2; TRBD1 matches 9 bases. Germline values: CDR1 SGHRS, CDR2 YFSETQ. The trim removed 5 bases at V and 7 bases at J, leaving 6 bases unmatched. The CDR3 length is 13 residues. The CDR3 loop reads CASSQDRGSGYTF. The CDR3 DNA sequence: TGCGCCAGCAGTCAGGACAGGGGAAGTGGCTACACCTTC.